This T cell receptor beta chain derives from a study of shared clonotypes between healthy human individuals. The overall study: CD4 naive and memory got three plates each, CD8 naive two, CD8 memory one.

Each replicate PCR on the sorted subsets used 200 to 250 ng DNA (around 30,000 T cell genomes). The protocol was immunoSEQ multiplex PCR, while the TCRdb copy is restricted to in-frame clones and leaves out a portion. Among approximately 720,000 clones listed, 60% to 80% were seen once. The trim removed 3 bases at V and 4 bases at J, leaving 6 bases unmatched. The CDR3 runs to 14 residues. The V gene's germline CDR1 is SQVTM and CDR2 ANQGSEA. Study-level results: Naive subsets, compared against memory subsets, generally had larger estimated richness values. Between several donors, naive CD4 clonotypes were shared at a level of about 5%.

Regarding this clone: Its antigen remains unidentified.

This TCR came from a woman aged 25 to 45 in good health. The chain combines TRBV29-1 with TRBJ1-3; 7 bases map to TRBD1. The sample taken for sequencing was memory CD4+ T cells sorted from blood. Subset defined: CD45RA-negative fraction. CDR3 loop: CSVESTGFGNTIYF. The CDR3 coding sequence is TGCAGCGTTGAGTCGACAGGGTTCGGAAACACCATATATTTT.